What follows are 11 T cell receptor beta chains derived from one specimen sequenced in a study of blood T cells in healthy people across ages. Primed by a sample-barcoded 5' primer and a J-beta primer mix, a second PCR proceeded for 7 to 11 cycles. TCRdb itself ran the 5' RACE reads through MiXCR, one entry per CDR3 protein. The sample holds approximately 1.5 million distinct CDR3 sequences, about 32% seen once. The sequenced sample was blood. These receptors were obtained from a woman aged 25 to 39 in good health.

This chain links TRBV5-1 with TRBJ2-7; D is ambiguous. V gave up 5 bases and J gave up 0 bases, with 15 bases separating them. CDR3 size: 15 residues. CDR1 and CDR2 from the germline V gene are SGHRS and YFSETQ. CDR3 protein: CASSAAGVDSYEQYF. The DNA for the CDR3 is TGCGCCAGCAGTGCCGCCGGAGTTGACTCCTACGAGCAGTACTTC.

The J gene is TRBJ2-3, the V gene TRBV9, with D unclear. Trimming pared 1 base from V and 6 bases from J, leaving 12 bases between. The CDR3 length is 14 residues. In germline, CDR1 is SGDLS, CDR2 YYNGEE. CDR3 in amino acids: CASSVLETRDTQYF. CDR3 DNA: TGTGCCAGCAGCGTATTAGAGACCCGGGATACGCAGTATTTT.

The chain has TRBV5-6 and TRBJ1-5; D remains ambiguous. Germline assignment: CDR1 SGHDT and CDR2 YYEEEE. Trimming removed 4 bases at V and 2 bases at J, with 16 bases between. This CDR3 is 16 amino acids long. The CDR3 spells CASSLGPPSGNQPQHF. The CDR3 region has the DNA TGTGCCAGCAGCCTCGGCCCCCCTTCTGGCAATCAGCCCCAGCATTTT. The full variable domain, in which reference TRBV5-6 and TRBJ1-5 provide the parts outside the CDR3, is DAGVTQSPTHLIKTRGQQVTLRCSPKSGHDTVSWYQQALGQGPQFIFQYYEEEERQRGNFPDRFSGHQFPNYSSELNVNALLLGDSALYLCASSLGPPSGNQPQHFGDGTRLSIL.

The chain uses TRBV5-1 and TRBJ2-3, with 13 bases matching TRBD2. The CDR3 loop spans 19 amino acids. The germline V gene has CDR1 SGHRS and CDR2 YFSETQ. The junction had 12 bases not matched to a gene; V was cut back by 0 bases and J by 5 bases. The CDR3: CASSLGKGLAGDRGDTQYF. The DNA for the CDR3 is TGCGCCAGCAGCTTGGGTAAAGGACTAGCGGGAGACCGTGGAGATACGCAGTATTTT. Complete variable domain (other parts from reference TRBV5-1 and TRBJ2-3): KAGVTQTPRYLIKTRGQQVTLSCSPISGHRSVSWYQQTPGQGLQFLFEYFSETQRNKGNFPGRFSGRQFSNSRSEMNVSTLELGDSALYLCASSLGKGLAGDRGDTQYFGPGTRLTVL.

The gene calls are TRBV20-1 and TRBJ1-1; D uncertain. V was clipped by 4 bases and J by 0 bases, with 12 bases between them. CDR3 length: 14 residues. Germline V gives CDR1 DFQATT, CDR2 SNEGSKA (reference sequence). Here the CDR3 reads CSATGVSMNTEAFF. CDR3 nucleotides: TGCAGTGCTACTGGAGTCAGCATGAACACTGAAGCTTTCTTT.

This clonotype was picked up a small number of times. V is TRBV20-1 and J is TRBJ2-5, with 9 bases identical to TRBD1. Trimming took 6 bases from V and 4 from J; bases not matched to a gene: 6. Germline V gives CDR1 DFQATT, CDR2 SNEGSKA (reference sequence). CDR3 length equals 13 residues. Here the CDR3 reads CSADRGGGETQYF. CDR3 DNA: TGCAGTGCGGACAGGGGTGGAGGAGAGACCCAGTACTTC.

The V call is TRBV18, the J call TRBJ2-7, with 8 bases identical to TRBD1. There are 15 residues in the CDR3. In germline, CDR1 is KGHSH, CDR2 LQKENI. The V gene end was trimmed by 4 bases and the J gene end by 2 bases; junction bases not matched to a gene: 7. DNA of the CDR3: TGTGCCAGCTCACAGGGACAGGTTAAGACCTACGAGCAGTACTTC. It codes for CASSQGQVKTYEQYF.

This clonotype was counted only a few times. This chain uses TRBV9 with TRBJ2-7, with D uncertain. The CDR3 sequence is 15 residues long. V shed 0 bases and J shed 0 bases, with 10 bases lying between them. CDR1 is SGDLS, CDR2 YYNGEE, per germline. The CDR3 sequence is CASSVGATHSYEQYF. The CDR3 nucleotides are TGTGCCAGCAGCGTAGGAGCAACCCACTCCTACGAGCAGTACTTC.

The V gene is TRBV2, the J gene TRBJ2-2, with 11 bases lining up with TRBD2. The CDR3 loop spans 14 amino acids. The J segment lost 1 base and the V segment lost 11 bases, leaving 3 bases of the junction unmatched. Germline assignment: CDR1 SNHLY and CDR2 FYNNEI. The CDR3 sequence is CAGGLAENTGELFF. DNA of the CDR3: TGTGCCGGGGGACTAGCGGAGAACACCGGGGAGCTGTTTTTT.

The rearrangement joins TRBV6-5 to TRBJ1-1; 7 nucleotides match TRBD1. The V gene's germline CDR1 is MNHEY and CDR2 SVGAGI. Trimming removed 6 bases from V and 4 bases from J; junction bases left unmatched: 2. The CDR3 runs to 12 residues. The CDR3 coding sequence is TGTGCCAGCAGAAAGGGGGCCACTGAAGCTTTCTTT. It encodes CASRKGATEAFF.

This clonotype has just a few counts. V and J are TRBV7-3 and TRBJ2-1; 10 bases match TRBD2. The CDR3 is 16 residues long. Trimming at V came to 5 bases and at J to 4 bases, leaving 8 bases not matched to a gene. CDR1 and CDR2 (germline): SGHTA, FQGTGA. CDR3 protein: CASSMDASGGYNEQFF. The CDR3 DNA reads as TGTGCCAGCAGCATGGACGCTAGCGGGGGATACAATGAGCAGTTCTTC.